This TCR beta chain comes out of a study of metastatic and nonmetastatic thyroid tumors. Looking at the study overall: Repertoires from blood and tumor or nodule tissue of malignant and benign thyroid patients were compared. Notes on the study in general: Benign nodules reportedly had significantly lower TCR beta diversity than malignant thyroid tumors in blood and tumor.

As processed by the authors: A distant-metastasis classifier for papillary thyroid cancer was built using CDR3 differences across clinicopathological groups. TCRdb reanalyzed the PCR reads via MiXCR. These V and J calls are TCRdb output, not the study's own analysis. The top ten hold 5.4% of the sample, which has around 23,000 clones, 25% to 30% seen once. The trim removed 2 bases at V and 5 bases at J, leaving 8 bases unmatched. CDR1 SEHNR and CDR2 FQNEAQ come from the germline V gene (reference sequence). CDR3 size: 16 residues. Ahead of thyroid surgery, no patient had received treatment of any kind. In its sample, this clone was seen many times. Its antigen is unidentified.

The sequenced material came from tumor tissue. V gene TRBV7-9 combines with J gene TRBJ2-3; 9 bases agree with TRBD2. This clonotype was sampled from a female donor with papillary thyroid cancer or a benign thyroid nodule (not recorded which). Some clones in this sample may be carry-over from other donors' samples. The CDR3 sequence is CASSLMAGGQGDTQYF. The CDR3 bases are TGTGCCAGCAGCTTAATGGCGGGGGGGCAAGGAGATACGCAGTATTTT. Drawing the rest from reference TRBV7-9 and TRBJ2-3, the complete variable domain is DTGVSQNPRHKITKRGQNVTFRCDPISEHNRLYWYRQTLGQGPEFLTYFQNEAQLEKSRLLSDRFSAERPKGSFSTLEIQRTEQGDSAMYLCASSLMAGGQGDTQYFGPGTRLTVL.